This T cell receptor (beta chain) is from a study of CD8 T cells in ankylosing spondylitis. TCRdb reprocessed the 5' RACE reads with MiXCR, giving one entry per CDR3 protein. The sample has around 300,000 distinct CDR3 sequences, around 10% seen once; the top ten hold about 10%. Whole-study findings and limits: Earlier authors reported some of these motif variants in reactive arthritis synovial fluid and blood.

Only a few counts were recorded for this clonotype. Its antigen remains unidentified. The sequenced sample was blood, either unsorted or a sorted T cell fraction (not recorded which). The receptor's source is a female donor with ankylosing spondylitis or in good health (not recorded which).

The CDR3 loop reads CASALLSGGELNEQFF. The DNA for the CDR3 is TGTGCCAGCGCCCTGCTCTCCGGGGGCGAGTTAAATGAGCAGTTCTTC. The chain joins TRBV6-1 to TRBJ2-1; D is possibly TRBD1 or TRBD2 (6 bases each). Germline values: CDR1 MNHNS, CDR2 SASEGT. The CDR3 is 16 amino acids. The ends were cut back, 8 bases at V and 7 bases at J, with 24 bases in the middle.